These 30 T cell receptor beta chains originate from one sample sequenced in a study of T-cell memory formation after mild COVID-19. TCRdb reanalysed the 5' RACE reads using MiXCR and keeps one entry per CDR3 protein. Among roughly 580,000 distinct CDR3 sequences listed, approximately 19% were seen once. Sequencing input: PBMCs or a T cell subset sorted from them (not recorded which). The receptors derive from an adult woman who had mild COVID-19 (a few samples of this study predate the infection). Cell type and time point are not known.

This clonotype was observed a few times. The rearrangement uses TRBV29-1 and TRBJ1-1; a possible D gene is TRBD1 (5 bases). Germline lookup yields CDR1 SQVTM and CDR2 ANQGSEA. V was cut by 1 base and J by 4 bases, with 16 bases left in between. The CDR3 runs to 15 residues. CDR3 coding DNA: TGCAGCGTTGAAGTGGGGTGGAGGGGCAGCACTGAAGCTTTCTTT. Its protein is CSVEVGWRGSTEAFF.

There are a few counts of this clonotype. V gene TRBV12-3 or TRBV12-4 combines with J gene TRBJ2-1; TRBD2 aligns across 7 bases. After removal of 3 bases from V and 6 bases from J, the junction contained 5 bases not matched to a gene. The CDR3 length is 14 residues. CDR3 bases: TGTGCCAGCAGTTTTGGGCGGGAGCGCAATGAGCAGTTCTTC. This sequence encodes CASSFGRERNEQFF.

In this sample, this clonotype turned up a few times. The CDR3 sequence: CASSQEARTNYGYTF. CDR3 sequence (DNA): TGCGCCAGCAGCCAAGAGGCCCGAACGAACTATGGCTACACCTTC. The V and J genes are TRBV4-1 and TRBJ1-2; D is unresolved. From germline, CDR1 is MGHRA and CDR2 YSYEKL. V was trimmed by 0 bases and J by 2 bases, leaving 10 bases between them. The CDR3 runs 15 residues.

This clonotype came up a few times. V gene TRBV27 combines with J gene TRBJ1-5; no clear D. CDR1 and CDR2 from the germline V gene are MNHEY and SMNVEV (reference sequence). Between the trimmed V and J ends, which lost 8 bases and 11 bases, there was a span of 19 bases. The CDR3 contains 13 residues. DNA for the CDR3: TGTGCCAGCCGTCCGGTGGGCCAATCGGCCCAGCATTTT. Residues: CASRPVGQSAQHF.

The gene calls are TRBV13 and TRBJ2-7, with 7 nucleotides matching TRBD1. After removal of 5 bases from V and 4 bases from J, the junction contained 11 bases not matched to a gene. Germline CDR1 and CDR2: PRHDT and FYEKMQ (reference sequence). CDR3 length: 15 amino acids. This chain's CDR3 is CASSQGTAYGYEQYF. Written as DNA, the CDR3 is TGTGCCAGCAGCCAAGGGACAGCGTATGGATACGAGCAGTACTTC. The variable domain in full, with the rest retrieved from reference TRBV13 and TRBJ2-7, is AAGVIQSPRHLIKEKRETATLKCYPIPRHDTVYWYQQGPGQDPQFLISFYEKMQSDKGSIPDRFSAQQFSDYHSELNMSSLELGDSALYFCASSQGTAYGYEQYFGPGTRLTVT.

This clonotype was observed a handful of times. V and J are TRBV4-2 and TRBJ1-2; the D gene is possibly TRBD1 (5 bases). Germline values: CDR1 LGHNA, CDR2 YNFKEQ. The CDR3 loop spans 17 amino acids. The V gene lost 0 bases and the J gene lost 8 bases, with 22 bases spanning the gap. Here the CDR3 DNA reads TGTGCCAGCAGCCAAGATGGGACCGGGACTGACTATCTGGGCTACACCTTC. The encoded protein is CASSQDGTGTDYLGYTF.

This clonotype was found a few times. CDR3 loop: CASSPGPSRSGNTIYF. CDR3 bases: TGCGCCAGCAGCCCTGGCCCAAGCCGCTCTGGAAACACCATATATTTT. This chain links TRBV5-1 with TRBJ1-3; D unclear. V dropped 4 bases and J dropped 0 bases, with 14 bases sitting between them. The CDR3 has 16 amino acids. The germline V gene encodes CDR1 SGHRS and CDR2 YFSETQ.

The chain couples TRBV7-8 to TRBJ2-7, with no clear D. This CDR3 is 9 amino acids long. The germline CDR1 and CDR2 sequences are SGHVS and FQNEAQ. Trimming cost V 8 bases and J 3 bases, with 2 bases left between them. In DNA, the CDR3 is TGTGCCAGCGGCTACGAGCAGTACTTC. The encoded protein is CASGYEQYF.

This chain connects TRBV20-1 to TRBJ2-1, with D perhaps matching TRBD1 or TRBD2 (5 bases each). The germline gives CDR1 DFQATT, CDR2 SNEGSKA (reference sequence). The CDR3 runs to 12 residues. The DNA for the CDR3 is TGCAGATTGGGACGGACCAACAATGAGCAGTTCTTC. Its translation is CRLGRTNNEQFF.

This clonotype was observed at least ten times. CDR3 nucleotide sequence: TGTGCCAGCAGGGGTAAGGACAGGGCCCCCTACGAGCAGTACTTC. It yields the protein CASRGKDRAPYEQYF. The chain is built from TRBV7-9 and TRBJ2-7; TRBD1 aligns across 8 bases. The CDR3 length is 15 residues. CDR1 and CDR2 from the germline V gene are SEHNR and FQNEAQ (reference sequence). The V segment lost 6 bases and the J segment 2 bases; nucleotides outside the gene matches: 9. Together with reference TRBV7-9 and TRBJ2-7, the CDR3 gives the full variable domain: DTGVSQNPRHKITKRGQNVTFRCDPISEHNRLYWYRQTLGQGPEFLTYFQNEAQLEKSRLLSDRFSAERPKGSFSTLEIQRTEQGDSAMYLCASRGKDRAPYEQYFGPGTRLTVT.

This clonotype has just a few counts. The chain carries TRBV20-1 and TRBJ1-1; TRBD1 agrees at 8 bases. The V and J ends lost 6 bases and 5 bases, in that order; junction bases with no gene match: 2. Germline V CDR1 and CDR2: DFQATT, SNEGSKA (reference sequence). CDR3 length: 11 amino acids. CDR3: CSARGLTEAFF. DNA of the CDR3: TGCAGTGCCAGGGGGCTGACTGAAGCTTTCTTT.

This clonotype has at least ten counts. The rearrangement joins TRBV11-2 to TRBJ2-7; the D is unclear. Trimming removed 5 bases from V and 0 bases from J, with 14 bases in between. This CDR3 region has 15 residues. Germline V CDR1 and CDR2: SGHAT, FQNNGV. CDR3 DNA: TGTGCCAGCAGCCCCTTGGGGTTGTCCTCCTACGAGCAGTACTTC. It yields the protein CASSPLGLSSYEQYF.

This clonotype was found a few times. CDR3 sequence: CASSDRGSPNTEAFF. Here the CDR3 DNA reads TGCGCCAGCAGTGATAGGGGGTCCCCGAACACTGAAGCTTTCTTT. The chain couples TRBV10-2 to TRBJ1-1; D possibly corresponds to TRBD1 (6 bases). Germline V gene sequence: CDR1 WSHSY, CDR2 SAAADI. V was trimmed by 3 bases and J by 1 base, leaving 12 bases between them. This CDR3 has 15 amino acids.

V usage is TRBV27 and J usage is TRBJ1-1; 10 bases align to TRBD1. With 6 bases clipped from V and 2 bases from J, the junction kept 6 bases outside the gene matches. CDR1 is MNHEY and CDR2 is SMNVEV in the germline V gene (reference sequence). This CDR3 comprises 15 residues. The CDR3 nucleotides read TGTGCCAGCAGGGAGGGGACAGGGGACAACACTGAAGCTTTCTTT. This translates into CASREGTGDNTEAFF.

This chain connects TRBV30 to TRBJ2-1; weak D call: TRBD1 (5 bases). Trimming took 3 bases from V and 4 from J, leaving 13 bases between them. Germline assignment: CDR1 GTSNPN and CDR2 SVGIG (reference sequence). The CDR3 totals 14 residues. Here the CDR3 reads CAWRGENRYNEQFF. The CDR3 nucleotides are TGTGCCTGGAGAGGGGAAAATCGTTACAATGAGCAGTTCTTC.

The chain has TRBV5-1 and TRBJ2-5; the match to TRBD1 covers 7 bases. Trimming cost V 4 bases and J 3 bases; bases outside gene matches: 9. This CDR3 contains 15 residues. Per the germline V gene, CDR1 is SGHRS and CDR2 is YFSETQ. CDR3 bases: TGCGCCAGCAGCCCACGACCCGGGACAGAAGAGACCCAGTACTTC. Residues: CASSPRPGTEETQYF.

V usage is TRBV12-3 or TRBV12-4 and J usage is TRBJ2-7; D is unclear. CDR3 length: 14 amino acids. V gave up 5 bases and J gave up 11 bases, with 22 bases separating them. CDR3 loop: CASSPDWFGGREYF. CDR3 nucleotide sequence: TGTGCCAGCAGTCCAGACTGGTTCGGCGGCCGGGAGTACTTC.

This clonotype came up a few times. The chain links TRBV5-1 to TRBJ1-1; D may be TRBD1 (6 bases). The V gene's germline CDR1 is SGHRS and CDR2 YFSETQ. The CDR3 consists of 14 residues. The germline V and J ends were trimmed by 2 bases and 5 bases, with 13 bases remaining between them. The CDR3 spells CASSFGGAGTEAFF. In DNA form, the CDR3 reads TGCGCCAGCAGCTTTGGGGGGGCTGGGACTGAAGCTTTCTTT.

This clonotype appeared a few times. The V and J genes are TRBV9 and TRBJ2-3; 11 nucleotides match TRBD2. Germline V gene data show CDR1 as SGDLS and CDR2 as YYNGEE. The CDR3 has 16 residues. J lost 6 bases, V lost 0 bases, and 6 bases had no gene match. The CDR3 DNA reads TGTGCCAGCAGCGTAGGACTAGCGGGAACTGGGGATACGCAGTATTTT. It encodes CASSVGLAGTGDTQYF.

This clonotype was counted a few times. The chain has TRBV20-1 and TRBJ2-2, with 13 bases aligning to TRBD2. CDR3 length equals 16 residues. Trimming cost V 5 bases and J 6 bases; bases outside gene matches: 9. Germline V gene lookup returns CDR1 DFQATT and CDR2 SNEGSKA (reference sequence). The CDR3 DNA follows: TGCAGTGCTCTGACTAGCGGGAGGAGGGGAGCCGGGGAGCTGTTTTTT. Encoded protein: CSALTSGRRGAGELFF.

This clonotype was counted ten times or more. The gene calls are TRBV4-3 and TRBJ2-7; D not resolved. V was cut by 1 base and J by 3 bases, with 7 bases left in between. CDR1 and CDR2 from the germline V gene are LGHNA and YSLEER. The CDR3 loop spans 13 amino acids. The CDR3 nucleotides are TGCGCCAGCAGCCAAGCGGTCGGCTACGAGCAGTACTTC. Its protein product is CASSQAVGYEQYF.

This clonotype was found many times. The CDR3: CASSLILSTDTQYF. CDR3 sequence (DNA): TGTGCCAGCAGCTTGATTCTGAGCACAGATACGCAGTATTTT. V gene TRBV5-5 combines with J gene TRBJ2-3; D ambiguous. The germline gives CDR1 SGHKS, CDR2 YYEKEE (reference sequence). Trimming stripped 1 base from V and 0 bases from J, with 6 bases between. The CDR3 has 14 residues.

The chain carries TRBV24-1 and TRBJ2-7, with D perhaps TRBD2 (5 bases). The germline V gene encodes CDR1 KGHDR and CDR2 SFDVKD. The CDR3 totals 12 residues. Trimming removed 9 bases at V and 1 base at J, with 9 bases between. The CDR3 protein is CATPRGSYEQYF. CDR3 DNA: TGTGCCACCCCCCGGGGATCCTACGAGCAGTACTTC.

This chain uses TRBV5-5 with TRBJ2-2, with a tentative D call TRBD2 (6 bases). Germline assignment: CDR1 SGHKS and CDR2 YYEKEE (reference sequence). This CDR3 has 16 residues. V gave up 2 bases and J gave up 3 bases, with 14 bases separating them. CDR3 sequence reads: CASSFRGASDTGELFF. The CDR3 nucleotides read TGTGCCAGCAGCTTTCGCGGGGCTTCGGACACCGGGGAGCTGTTTTTT. The variable domain in full, completed from reference TRBV5-5 and TRBJ2-2, reads DAGVTQSPTHLIKTRGQQVTLRCSPISGHKSVSWYQQVLGQGPQFIFQYYEKEERGRGNFPDRFSARQFPNYSSELNVNALLLGDSALYLCASSFRGASDTGELFFGEGSRLTVL.

This clonotype has only a few counts. The CDR3 sequence is CASSVIAGAPLEQYF. In DNA, the CDR3 is TGCGCCAGCAGCGTAATAGCGGGGGCCCCCTTGGAGCAGTACTTC. This rearrangement joins TRBV5-1 to TRBJ2-7, with 9 bases aligning to TRBD2. This CDR3 contains 15 residues. Trimming at V came to 4 bases and at J to 7 bases, leaving 12 bases not matched to a gene. The germline gives CDR1 SGHRS, CDR2 YFSETQ.

A few counts support this clonotype. The V and J genes are TRBV24-1 and TRBJ2-2; D might be TRBD1 or TRBD2, each matching 5 bases. The CDR3 is made up of 17 amino acids. The germline gives CDR1 KGHDR, CDR2 SFDVKD. V was cut by 4 bases and J by 4 bases, with 18 bases left in between. The CDR3 DNA reads as TGTGCCACCAGTGACCCTGGGACCGCAGGCACCACCGGGGAGCTGTTTTTT. Protein product: CATSDPGTAGTTGELFF.

The V gene is TRBV20-1, the J gene TRBJ1-6, with unresolved D. Germline assignment: CDR1 DFQATT and CDR2 SNEGSKA (reference sequence). Trimming removed 4 bases at V and 10 bases at J, with 14 bases between. This CDR3 has 13 residues. CDR3 amino acids: CSATPGTGSPLHF. The DNA for the CDR3 is TGCAGTGCTACTCCTGGAACGGGATCACCCCTCCACTTT.

This clonotype has more than one count but fewer than ten. V and J are TRBV12-5 and TRBJ2-7; no clear D gene. The V gene lost 5 bases and the J gene lost 7 bases, with 12 bases spanning the gap. This CDR3 spans 12 amino acids. Germline V gene lookup returns CDR1 LGHNT and CDR2 FRNRAP. CDR3 sequence: CASGAVYGEQYF. The DNA of the CDR3 is TGTGCTAGTGGTGCCGTCTATGGGGAGCAGTACTTC.

The rearrangement links TRBV11-2 to TRBJ2-2; maybe TRBD2 (6 bases). The CDR3 is 15 amino acids. Germline-derived CDR1 and CDR2 are SGHAT and FQNNGV. Trimming took off 5 bases at V and 5 bases at J, with 15 bases between the two ends. CDR3 amino acids: CASSPRTTPTGELFF. The DNA for the CDR3 is TGTGCCAGCAGCCCTAGGACTACCCCGACCGGGGAGCTGTTTTTT. Variable domain in full (rest from reference TRBV11-2 and TRBJ2-2): EAGVAQSPRYKIIEKRQSVAFWCNPISGHATLYWYQQILGQGPKLLIQFQNNGVVDDSQLPKDRFSAERLKGVDSTLKIQPAKLEDSAVYLCASSPRTTPTGELFFGEGSRLTVL.

The J gene is TRBJ1-1, the V gene TRBV5-1, with 8 bases matching TRBD1. Unmatched junction bases numbered 6, after V lost 4 bases and J lost 1 base. The CDR3 has 15 residues. CDR1 and CDR2 from the germline V gene are SGHRS and YFSETQ. The CDR3: CASSRDGQGNTEAFF. CDR3 sequence (DNA): TGCGCCAGCAGCCGCGACGGACAGGGGAACACTGAAGCTTTCTTT.